This entry features one T cell receptor beta chain sequence. Its specificity is unknown. This CDR3 has 14 residues. Germline CDR1 and CDR2: GTSNPN and SVGIG (reference sequence). Trimming removed 4 bases from V and 3 bases from J, with 13 bases in between. Once RNA had been extracted, it was reverse transcribed into cDNA to act as the sequencing template. Profiling relied on immunoSEQ multiplex PCR, and the TCRdb table lists in-frame clones only, not all of them. The repertoire holds some 170,000 clones, with 67% as singletons. These data originate in a study of CD8+ T cells in alopecia areata. General observations from the study: Lesional tissue from the scalp (especially in alopecia totalis/universalis) showed higher clonality than normal scalp.

Patients with alopecia areata provided lesional scalp punch biopsies as well as peripheral blood. Here the sequenced sample was CD8+ T cells sorted from blood, taken at week 0. The receptor comes from a human donor with alopecia areata. The chain employs TRBV30 and TRBJ1-5; possibly TRBD1 for D (6 bases). The CDR3 is CAWNQGGLNQPQHF. CDR3 coding DNA: TGTGCCTGGAACCAAGGGGGGCTCAATCAGCCCCAGCATTTT.